The 5 T cell receptor beta chains below all came from one sample that was sequenced in a study of T cells in Graves' hyperthyroidism and ophthalmopathy. TCR beta CDR3 regions were amplified from RNA. Researchers ran a first-round RT-PCR on the TCR CDR3 using the HTBI primer set. TCRdb re-derived calls from the multiplex PCR reads in MiXCR, one entry per CDR3 protein. The sample records 750,000 to 950,000 distinct CDR3 sequences, about two fifths being singletons. The sequencing input was blood. The receptors were sampled from a man aged 18 to 29 with Graves' hyperthyroidism.

This clonotype was seen at least ten times. This rearrangement joins TRBV7-9 to TRBJ1-2; a weak D match, TRBD1 (6 bases). The germline V gene has CDR1 SEHNR and CDR2 FQNEAQ (reference sequence). This CDR3 has 14 amino acids. The V gene lost 5 bases and the J gene lost 6 bases, with 16 bases spanning the gap. Here the CDR3 reads CASSLGGDEDGYTF. CDR3 DNA: TGTGCCAGCAGCCTCGGGGGCGACGAGGATGGCTACACCTTC.

J is TRBJ2-7 and V is TRBV7-8; 7 bases line up with TRBD2. This CDR3 region has 18 residues. CDR1 is SGHVS, CDR2 FQNEAQ, per germline. With V trimmed by 5 bases and J by 2 bases, 18 bases remained unmatched. CDR3 DNA: TGTGCCAGCAGCCCCTGGTTGGGGCGGGACTATCCGACCTACGAGCAGTACTTC. Its translation: CASSPWLGRDYPTYEQYF. The whole variable domain, filled in from reference TRBV7-8 and TRBJ2-7, reads GAGVSQSPRYKVAKRGQDVALRCDPISGHVSLFWYQQALGQGPEFLTYFQNEAQLDKSGLPSDRFFAERPEGSVSTLKIQRTQQEDSAVYLCASSPWLGRDYPTYEQYFGPGTRLTVT.

This clonotype was picked up many times. This chain joins TRBV7-9 and TRBJ1-2; no firm D call. This CDR3 has 14 residues. V lost 1 base, J lost 7 bases, and 13 bases lay in between. Germline V gives CDR1 SEHNR, CDR2 FQNEAQ (reference sequence). As DNA, the CDR3 is TGTGCCAGCAGCTTAGAACGCCCGCTCGCTGGCTACACCTTC. It is translated as CASSLERPLAGYTF.

V is TRBV12-3 or TRBV12-4 and J is TRBJ2-7, with 9 bases matching TRBD1. CDR3 size: 15 residues. The trim removed 2 bases at V and 5 bases at J, leaving 7 bases unmatched. CDR3 residues: CASSLIGTGINEQYF. CDR3 nucleotide sequence: TGTGCCAGCAGTTTAATCGGGACAGGGATCAACGAGCAGTACTTC.

V gene TRBV12-3 or TRBV12-4 combines with J gene TRBJ1-5; D unclear. V lost 4 bases to trimming and J lost 2 bases, with 15 bases between them. This CDR3 is 16 amino acids long. CDR3 nucleotide sequence: TGTGCCAGCAGTTCCCGGACCCCCTCAGGCAATCAGCCCCAGCATTTT. Protein sequence: CASSSRTPSGNQPQHF.